What follows describes a single T cell receptor beta chain. Its target is not known. Assay used: immunoSEQ multiplex PCR; TCRdb lists only in-frame clones, some missing. The sample holds about 25,000 clones, approximately 73% seen once. The CDR3 is 17 residues long. Between the trimmed V and J ends, which lost 7 bases and 1 base, there was a span of 22 bases. Germline V CDR1 and CDR2: SNHLY, FYNNEI. The data belong to a study of somatic mutations in cytotoxic T cells in rheumatoid arthritis. Study overall: Sorting by flow gave nearly 100% purity for some V beta antibody-stained T-cell populations, including V beta1+ cells sequenced for TCRB.

Overall study results and limits: Among approximately 60 patients, fewer than ten showed a largest CD8+ clone that surpassed 20% of CD8+ cells. The slight TRBV07 underrepresentation in rheumatoid arthritis patients received no adjustment for multiple comparisons.

The clonotype comes from a young woman in good health. Sequencing was done on a sample of CD8+ T cells sorted from blood. The genes are TRBV2 and TRBJ1-2, with D possibly TRBD1 on 5 matching bases. Written as DNA, the CDR3 is TGTGCCAGCATCAAGGGACGGTCCCTATCCGATAACTATGGCTACACCTTC. This codes for CASIKGRSLSDNYGYTF.